This TCR beta chain was recovered during a study of blood T cell repertoires in COVID-19 (dated by TCRdb to 2018 to 2020). Some background on the complete study: The collaborator samples originated in the United States, Italy and Spain and spanned the acute and convalescent phases of COVID-19. The material from the prospective study consisted of cDNA or gDNA derived from T cells, B-cell-depleted T cells, or PBMCs. Deeply sampled blood TCRbeta repertoires from subjects exposed to, actively infected with, or recovered from COVID-19 were included in the dataset. The repertoires were released in a freely available public database intended as a resource for research on the immune response to SARS-CoV-2. Samples came from the ongoing ImmuneRACE study (first 160 participants) plus 1,254 subjects from 6 global collaborators. Nearly every sample came with metadata listing a de-identified subject ID, COVID-19 status, age in years and sex. HLA class I and class II types, where available, came from metadata supplied by the sample provider rather than from assay-based typing.

Whole blood was collected in K2EDTA tubes by collaborating institutions according to the institutions' own protocols. For TCRbeta analysis, collaborator samples were shipped as frozen whole blood, as isolated PBMCs, or as DNA extracted from either sample type. This clone was detected a few times. It has no known antigen specificity. Base quality data are lacking; no much larger clone is found one base away. The immunoSEQ Assay, a bias-controlled multiplex PCR, was used to amplify TCRbeta CDR3 regions from genomic DNA. The original pipeline was this. The number of nucleated cells in each sample was estimated from the amplification of reference gene primers within the assay. To quantify the absolute abundance of each unique TCRbeta CDR3 rearrangement, sequence reads were collapsed and filtered. For each sample, productive Simpson clonality was calculated by taking the square root of Simpson's diversity index across productive rearrangements. TCRdb provides this immuneACCESS table in a form limited to in-frame rearrangements. Some clones are lacking; in checked studies, under half of them reflect an unresolved V gene, and why the rest are absent is not known. V and J calls plus clone size are reproduced from that table; the DNA served to infer D and trimming. The sample profile shows 380,000 or so clones; roughly 90% of them were found once. The top ten hold 1% to 1.5% of the sample.

Results and caveats for the whole study, not just this receptor: The quantity of clinical and demographic metadata differed by source and by participant and was supplied without curation.

The cysteine opens and the phenylalanine closes a CDR3 of 13 amino acids. Left in the record is the CDR3 DNA by itself, 39 bases read in frame from the first base. CDR1 and CDR2 are drawn from the germline V gene: MNHEY, SVGEGT. V is cut back by 6 bases and J by 7 bases, with 5 bases in the junction unmatched. The V and J segments used are TRBV6-2 or TRBV6-3 and TRBJ1-5, and 8 junctional nucleotides match TRBD1. The sequenced material came from peripheral blood. This TCR was sampled from a man aged 40-55 years with acute or convalescent COVID-19. This receptor carries the CDR3 CASSPGGRQPQHF. The DNA sequence follows: TGTGCCAGCAGCCCAGGGGGCAGGCAGCCCCAGCATTTT.